These 23 T cell receptor beta chains share one sample of origin, sequenced in a study of response to subunit inactivated influenza vaccine. TCRdb re-derived calls from the RT-PCR reads in MiXCR, one entry per CDR3 protein. The data contain hundreds of thousands of distinct CDR3 sequences, 15% to 18% of them seen just once; the ten biggest clones take up around a tenth. The sequences come from PBMCs from blood, collected roughly 12 days after vaccination. These receptors were collected from a man aged 50-59 years who received an inactivated influenza vaccine.

This clonotype has at least ten counts. This rearrangement joins TRBV6-2 or TRBV6-3 to TRBJ2-1; TRBD1 agrees at 8 bases. Germline CDR1 is MNHEY and CDR2 is SVGEGT. The CDR3 is 14 residues long. After removal of 5 bases from V and 1 base from J, the junction contained 1 base not matched to a gene. CDR3 protein: CASSTGGSYNEQFF. As DNA, the CDR3 is TGTGCCAGCAGTACAGGGGGTTCCTACAATGAGCAGTTCTTC.

Only a few counts were recorded for this clonotype. The CDR3 DNA reads as TGTGCCAGCAGTCCCCAAGGCCGACAGTACCCGTATTTAAATTCACCCCTCCACTTT. Amino acids: CASSPQGRQYPYLNSPLHF. V gene TRBV27 combines with J gene TRBJ1-6; D possibly corresponds to TRBD1 (5 bases). Per germline, CDR1 MNHEY and CDR2 SMNVEV (reference sequence). The V gene lost 5 bases and the J gene lost 7 bases, with 27 bases spanning the gap. The CDR3 totals 19 residues.

This clonotype has only a few counts. V is TRBV20-1 and J is TRBJ1-4; a weak D match, TRBD1 (6 bases). The V and J ends lost 1 base and 8 bases respectively, with 14 bases between them. The germline V gene encodes CDR1 DFQATT and CDR2 SNEGSKA (reference sequence). This CDR3 is 14 amino acids long. CDR3 loop: CSARGGGAGEKLFF. DNA for the CDR3: TGCAGTGCTAGAGGTGGGGGCGCCGGGGAAAAACTGTTTTTT.

The chain couples TRBV3-1 to TRBJ2-1, with 7 bases fitting TRBD1. Germline-derived CDR1 and CDR2 are LGHDT and YNNKEL (reference sequence). The CDR3 extends over 15 amino acids. Trimming cost V 3 bases and J 5 bases; bases outside gene matches: 7. This CDR3 reads CASSHPGQNNNEQFF. CDR3 nucleotides: TGTGCCAGCAGCCATCCGGGACAGAATAACAATGAGCAGTTCTTC.

This chain uses TRBV28 with TRBJ1-5; 8 bases line up with TRBD1. The V gene's germline CDR1 is MDHEN and CDR2 SYDVKM. The CDR3 has 16 amino acids. J lost 5 bases, V lost 3 bases, and 9 bases had no gene match. This CDR3 reads CASSFGSGGRDQPQHF. The CDR3 DNA is TGTGCCAGCAGTTTCGGTTCAGGGGGCAGGGATCAGCCCCAGCATTTT. Complete variable domain (other parts from reference TRBV28 and TRBJ1-5): DVKVTQSSRYLVKRTGEKVFLECVQDMDHENMFWYRQDPGLGLRLIYFSYDVKMKEKGDIPEGYSVSREKKERFSLILESASTNQTSMYLCASSFGSGGRDQPQHFGDGTRLSIL.

Ten or more counts support this clonotype. The genes are TRBV6-1 and TRBJ2-4; perhaps D is TRBD1 or TRBD2 (5 bases each). The V end was cut by 7 bases, the J end by 0 bases, with 13 bases between. The CDR3 sequence is 15 residues long. From germline, CDR1 is MNHNS and CDR2 SASEGT. CDR3 bases: TGTGCCAGCACTAGGGACCTTACAGCCAAAAACATTCAGTACTTC. It specifies CASTRDLTAKNIQYF.

This clonotype has only a few counts. This chain connects TRBV5-1 to TRBJ1-2; no clear D gene. The ends were cut back, 4 bases at V and 8 bases at J, with 15 bases in the middle. The CDR3 covers 13 residues. Germline CDR1 is SGHRS and CDR2 is YFSETQ. As DNA, the CDR3 is TGCGCCAGCAGCCCGGTTGATGGAAGCGGCTACACCTTC. It codes for CASSPVDGSGYTF.

The chain joins TRBV11-1 to TRBJ2-1; TRBD2 matches at 9 bases. From germline, CDR1 is SGHAT and CDR2 FQDESV (reference sequence). The CDR3 extends over 18 amino acids. Trimming cost V 5 bases and J 3 bases; bases outside gene matches: 14. Here the CDR3 DNA reads TGTGCCAGCAGCAACGCACTACGGGTAGCGGGAGACTACAATGAGCAGTTCTTC. Translating gives CASSNALRVAGDYNEQFF.

This clonotype was counted a few times. The chain uses TRBV3-1 and TRBJ1-1; tentative D call: TRBD1 (5 bases). Germline V gene data show CDR1 as LGHDT and CDR2 as YNNKEL (reference sequence). This CDR3 contains 13 residues. V was clipped by 1 base and J by 4 bases, with 7 bases between them. CDR3 sequence reads: CASSQVGATEAFF. Written as DNA, the CDR3 is TGTGCCAGCAGCCAAGTAGGGGCCACTGAAGCTTTCTTT.

The count of this clonotype is one. The gene calls are TRBV11-2 and TRBJ2-1, with D maybe TRBD2 (6 bases). CDR3 size: 14 residues. The germline V gene has CDR1 SGHAT and CDR2 FQNNGV. The V end was cut by 1 base, the J end by 10 bases, with 14 bases between. CDR3 amino acids: CASSLVAGKWEQFF. Written as DNA, the CDR3 is TGTGCCAGCAGCTTAGTTGCGGGAAAATGGGAGCAGTTCTTC. The complete variable domain, with remaining parts taken from reference TRBV11-2 and TRBJ2-1, reads EAGVAQSPRYKIIEKRQSVAFWCNPISGHATLYWYQQILGQGPKLLIQFQNNGVVDDSQLPKDRFSAERLKGVDSTLKIQPAKLEDSAVYLCASSLVAGKWEQFFGPGTRLTVL.

This clonotype came up a few times. The V and J genes are TRBV10-3 and TRBJ1-6, with 9 positions matching TRBD1. The CDR3 has 14 amino acids. The ends lost 6 bases at V and 9 bases at J; junction bases unmatched: 6. Germline V gives CDR1 ENHRY, CDR2 SYGVKD. CDR3 sequence (DNA): TGTGCCATCAGAACCGGGACAGGGCCTTCACCCCTCCACTTT. It encodes CAIRTGTGPSPLHF.

The rearrangement links TRBV10-3 to TRBJ2-7, with 7 bases that match TRBD2. Trimming took 10 bases from V and 2 from J; bases not matched to a gene: 11. This CDR3 spans 14 amino acids. In germline, CDR1 is ENHRY, CDR2 SYGVKD. The CDR3: CATAVAGSTYEQYF. Here the CDR3 DNA reads TGTGCCACCGCGGTAGCGGGTTCGACCTACGAGCAGTACTTC.

This clonotype was picked up a small number of times. The chain couples TRBV6-1 to TRBJ2-7, with TRBD2 matching 11 bases. The germline V gene encodes CDR1 MNHNS and CDR2 SASEGT. J lost 7 bases, V lost 7 bases, and 9 bases had no gene match. CDR3 length: 14 residues. The CDR3 protein is CASTGTSGQREQYF. As DNA, the CDR3 is TGTGCCAGCACCGGGACTAGCGGACAAAGGGAGCAGTACTTC.

The rearrangement joins TRBV19 to TRBJ1-2; 8 bases are shared with TRBD1. The CDR3 is 14 residues long. CDR1 and CDR2 (germline): LNHDA, SQIVND (reference sequence). V was pared by 3 bases and J by 4 bases, with 4 bases of the junction left unmatched. Here the CDR3 DNA reads TGTGCCAGTAGTATCGGGACAGGCGCCTATGGCTACACCTTC. It codes for CASSIGTGAYGYTF. Using reference TRBV19 and TRBJ1-2 for the parts outside the CDR3, the full variable domain is DGGITQSPKYLFRKEGQNVTLSCEQNLNHDAMYWYRQDPGQGLRLIYYSQIVNDFQKGDIAEGYSVSREKKESFPLTVTSAQKNPTAFYLCASSIGTGAYGYTFGSGTRLTVV.

The rearrangement joins TRBV12-3 or TRBV12-4 to TRBJ2-3, with D uncertain. The V gene lost 4 bases and the J gene lost 3 bases, with 8 bases spanning the gap. CDR3 size: 13 residues. The CDR3 DNA reads TGTGCCAGCAGTTGGTACTTAACAGATACGCAGTATTTT. Translated, it gives CASSWYLTDTQYF.

In its sample, this clonotype was seen many times. The chain recombines TRBV6-2 or TRBV6-3 with TRBJ1-6, with no clear D. Trimming took 0 bases from V and 4 from J, leaving 10 bases between them. The germline CDR1 and CDR2 sequences are MNHEY and SVGEGT. The CDR3 spans 16 residues. The CDR3 nucleotides read TGTGCCAGCAGTTACTCCCCCCGGACTTATAATTCACCCCTCCACTTT. Protein product: CASSYSPRTYNSPLHF.

The sample holds a few counts of this clonotype. V and J are TRBV7-9 and TRBJ2-7, with TRBD2 matching 9 bases. This CDR3 is 14 amino acids long. Germline values: CDR1 SEHNR, CDR2 FQNEAQ (reference sequence). J was trimmed by 5 bases and V by 8 bases; bases with no gene match: 10. In DNA, the CDR3 is TGTGCCAGCGGGCGAGCGGGAGGAGATAACGAGCAGTACTTC. It is translated as CASGRAGGDNEQYF. The complete variable domain, with remaining parts taken from reference TRBV7-9 and TRBJ2-7, reads DTGVSQNPRHKITKRGQNVTFRCDPISEHNRLYWYRQTLGQGPEFLTYFQNEAQLEKSRLLSDRFSAERPKGSFSTLEIQRTEQGDSAMYLCASGRAGGDNEQYFGPGTRLTVT.

As to this clonotype: A junction end diverges from the germline sequence, so it may reflect a read error. This sequence joins TRBV7-7 and TRBJ2-5, with TRBD1 identical over 8 bases. There are 15 residues in the CDR3. CDR1 and CDR2 from the germline V gene are SSHAT and FNYEAQ (reference sequence). The DNA for the CDR3 is TGTGCTAGCAGCCAGGGACAGGACAACCAAGAGACCCAGTACTTC. Translating it yields CASSQGQDNQETQYF.

Here the CDR3 DNA reads TGTGCCAGCTCACCAGGGATTAACACTGAAGCTTTCTTT. Protein sequence: CASSPGINTEAFF. The rearrangement links TRBV18 to TRBJ1-1; no firm D call. The CDR3 extends over 13 amino acids. The germline CDR1 and CDR2 sequences are KGHSH and LQKENI. Trimming cost V 2 bases and J 2 bases, with 6 bases left between them.

V and J are TRBV20-1 and TRBJ2-2, with D unclear. Trimming took off 6 bases at V and 6 bases at J, with 20 bases between the two ends. CDR1 is DFQATT, CDR2 SNEGSKA, per germline (reference sequence). The CDR3 loop spans 15 amino acids. This CDR3 is CSAPVVMGKAGELFF. The CDR3 DNA sequence: TGCAGTGCACCGGTTGTAATGGGGAAGGCCGGGGAGCTGTTTTTT.

The chain couples TRBV12-3 or TRBV12-4 to TRBJ1-5; 8 positions match TRBD1. J was trimmed by 5 bases and V by 6 bases; bases with no gene match: 6. The CDR3 sequence is 14 residues long. CDR3 DNA sequence: TGTGCCAGCAGGACACGGGACAGGTATCAGCCCCAGCATTTT. It is translated as CASRTRDRYQPQHF.

This clonotype was counted only a few times. The CDR3 bases are TGCGCCAGCAGCGTCGACAGGACGAACACTGAAGCTTTCTTT. It encodes CASSVDRTNTEAFF. V usage is TRBV4-3 and J usage is TRBJ1-1; maybe TRBD1 (6 bases). The CDR3 sequence is 14 residues long. Germline loops: CDR1 LGHNA, CDR2 YSLEER. The V and J ends lost 5 bases and 1 base respectively, with 11 bases between them.

The V and J genes are TRBV7-2 and TRBJ1-4; no firm D call. This CDR3 is built from 15 residues. V lost 5 bases to trimming and J lost 2 bases, with 12 bases between them. The germline V gene encodes CDR1 SGHTA and CDR2 FQGNSA. The CDR3 loop is CASSDSPATNEKLFF. The CDR3 region has the DNA TGTGCCAGCAGCGACTCACCGGCGACTAATGAAAAACTGTTTTTT.